The rows below give T cell receptor beta chains drawn from one sample of a study of blood T cell repertoires in COVID-19. Using immunoSEQ multiplex PCR, the repertoire was profiled, and TCRdb retains in-frame clones only, with some absent. The sample lists 14,000 or so clones, roughly 91% occurring once. Material for sequencing was peripheral blood. All receptors derive from a human donor in a cohort sampled during active COVID-19. The CDR3 runs from the conserved cysteine through the conserved F or W. A D gene is named only where the DNA matches it firmly.

j_call v_call d_call cdr3_aa
TRBJ1-5 TRBV18 TRBD1 CASSGTAHSNQPQHF
TRBJ2-1 TRBV19 TRBD2 CASSRAGGALGEQFF
TRBJ2-5 TRBV11-3 - CASSGGGLETQYF
TRBJ1-3 TRBV6-5 - CASSYRGSYSGNTIYF
TRBJ1-2 TRBV28 TRBD1 CASSYGQGAFYGYTF
TRBJ2-7 TRBV3-1/TRBV3-2 - CASDRSEPYF
TRBJ2-1 TRBV3-1/TRBV3-2 - CASSQAGSNEQFF
TRBJ2-7 TRBV7-2 - CASNNPSDYRKEQYF
TRBJ2-7 TRBV18 TRBD2 CASSRGGGAGEQYF
TRBJ2-1 TRBV4-2 - CASSPTVREVVNEQFF
TRBJ1-2 TRBV3-1/TRBV3-2 TRBD1 CASSQETGGFGYTF
TRBJ2-7 TRBV19 - CASSGTVTYEQYF
TRBJ2-3 TRBV27 - CASSLSSLNPTDTQYF
TRBJ1-5 TRBV12-5 TRBD1 CASGLVGTGASFRYSNQPQHF
TRBJ2-1 TRBV4-1 TRBD2 CASSQELAGGTQFF
TRBJ2-7 TRBV20-1 - CSASIPGTYEQYF
TRBJ2-7 TRBV11-2 - CASSLGQRSYEQYF
TRBJ2-1 TRBV2 TRBD2 CASSEGAGDNEQFF
TRBJ1-6 TRBV4-3 - CASSQESPGQTYNSPLHF
TRBJ2-7 TRBV11-3 TRBD2 CASSQAGLAYEQYF
TRBJ1-5 TRBV5-1 - CASSLGGRDQPQHF
TRBJ2-3 TRBV4-3 TRBD2 CASSQDQRGGPLDTQYF
TRBJ2-7 TRBV7-9 TRBD2 CASSRGLGAYEQYF
TRBJ2-7 TRBV2 - CASSARYEQYF
TRBJ2-7 TRBV5-4 - CASSLFQGFHEQYF
TRBJ2-2 TRBV6-1 TRBD2 CASSELRETGELFF
TRBJ1-2 TRBV4-3 TRBD1 CASSQEWQGATGYTF
TRBJ2-7 TRBV11-2 TRBD2 CASSFVAGGPGEQYF
TRBJ2-7 TRBV5-4 - CASSFAASYEQYF
TRBJ1-6 TRBV7-8 TRBD1 CASSPRTGNSPLHF
TRBJ1-4 TRBV28 - CASSFSRATNEKLFF
TRBJ2-1 TRBV21-1 - CASSTLSGKEQFF
TRBJ2-1 TRBV18 TRBD2 CASSPSLAGGHNEQFF
TRBJ2-1 TRBV10-1 - CASSRWSSGEQFF
TRBJ2-7 TRBV6-1 TRBD1 CASSEWGIGRGPEQYF
TRBJ1-5 TRBV27 TRBD1 CASHPTGQGQPQHF
TRBJ2-4 TRBV28 - CASSFLPQASKNIQYF
TRBJ1-2 TRBV7-9 - CASSRQPNYGYTF
TRBJ2-7 TRBV27 TRBD2 CASSLVSVAGDYEQYF
TRBJ2-7 TRBV7-9 TRBD2 CASSPRLAGVYEQYF
TRBJ2-1 TRBV29-1 TRBD2 CSVGAGGYEQFF
TRBJ2-3 TRBV5-8 TRBD1 CASSPGTGEGDTQYF
TRBJ1-2 TRBV9 - CASSVDGGASYGYTF